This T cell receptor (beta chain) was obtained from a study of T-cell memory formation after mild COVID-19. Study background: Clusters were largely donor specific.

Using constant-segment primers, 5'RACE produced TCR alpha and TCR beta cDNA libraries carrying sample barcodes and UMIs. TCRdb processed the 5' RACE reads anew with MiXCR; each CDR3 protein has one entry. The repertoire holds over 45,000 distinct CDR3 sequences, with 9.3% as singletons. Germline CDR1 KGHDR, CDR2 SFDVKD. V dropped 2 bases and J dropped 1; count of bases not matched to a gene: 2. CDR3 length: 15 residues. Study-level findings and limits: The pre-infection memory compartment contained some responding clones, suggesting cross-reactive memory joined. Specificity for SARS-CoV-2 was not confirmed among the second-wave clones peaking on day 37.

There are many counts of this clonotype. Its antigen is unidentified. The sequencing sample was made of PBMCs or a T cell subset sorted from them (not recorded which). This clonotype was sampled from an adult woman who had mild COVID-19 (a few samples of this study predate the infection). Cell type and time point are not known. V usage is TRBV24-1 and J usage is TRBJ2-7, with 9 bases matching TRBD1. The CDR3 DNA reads TGTGCCACCAGTGATTCGGGACAGGGTTCCTACGAGCAGTACTTC. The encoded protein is CATSDSGQGSYEQYF.